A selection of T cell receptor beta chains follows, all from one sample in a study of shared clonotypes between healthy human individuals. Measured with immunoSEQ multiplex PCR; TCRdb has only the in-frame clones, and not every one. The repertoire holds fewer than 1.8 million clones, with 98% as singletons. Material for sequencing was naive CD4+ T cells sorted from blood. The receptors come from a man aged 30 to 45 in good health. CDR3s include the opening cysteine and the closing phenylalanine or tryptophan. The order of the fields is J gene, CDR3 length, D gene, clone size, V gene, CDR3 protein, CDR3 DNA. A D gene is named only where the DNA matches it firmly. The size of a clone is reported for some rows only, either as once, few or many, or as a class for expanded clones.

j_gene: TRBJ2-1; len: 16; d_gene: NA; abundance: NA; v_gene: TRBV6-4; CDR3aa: CASSGTTSLNFNEQFF; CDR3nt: TGTGCCAGCAGTGGGACTACTAGCCTGAACTTCAATGAGCAGTTCTTC
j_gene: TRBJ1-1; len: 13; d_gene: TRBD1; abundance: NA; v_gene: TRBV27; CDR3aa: CASSSGTAFEAFF; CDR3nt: TGTGCCAGCAGTTCGGGGACAGCATTTGAAGCTTTCTTT
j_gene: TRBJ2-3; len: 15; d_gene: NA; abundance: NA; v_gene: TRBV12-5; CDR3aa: CASGLVLGGRDTQYF; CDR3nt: TGTGCTAGTGGTTTGGTACTCGGTGGGCGAGATACGCAGTATTTT
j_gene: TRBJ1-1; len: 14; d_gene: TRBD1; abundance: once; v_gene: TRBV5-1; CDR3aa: CASSRGQPNTEAFF; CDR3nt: TGCGCCAGCAGCCGGGGACAGCCGAACACTGAAGCTTTCTTT
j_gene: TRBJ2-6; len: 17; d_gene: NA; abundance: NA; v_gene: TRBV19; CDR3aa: CASSISAGGTGANVLTF; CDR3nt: TGTGCCAGTAGTATATCGGCAGGGGGGACTGGGGCCAACGTCCTGACTTTC
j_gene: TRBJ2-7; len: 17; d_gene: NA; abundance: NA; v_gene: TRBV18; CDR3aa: CASSPEGSSSLAYEQYF; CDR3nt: TGTGCCAGCTCACCTGAGGGATCAAGTTCACTTGCCTACGAGCAGTACTTC
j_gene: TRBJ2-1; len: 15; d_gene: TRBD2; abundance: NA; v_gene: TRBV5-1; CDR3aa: CASRRTSGRADEQFF; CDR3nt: TGCGCCAGCAGAAGGACTAGCGGGAGGGCCGATGAGCAGTTCTTC
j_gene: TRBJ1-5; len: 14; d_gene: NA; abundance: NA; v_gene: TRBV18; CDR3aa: CASSQGYSNQPQHF; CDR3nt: TGTGCCAGCTCACAGGGGTATAGCAATCAGCCCCAGCATTTT
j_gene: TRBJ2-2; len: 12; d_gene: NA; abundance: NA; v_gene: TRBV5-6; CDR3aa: CASSLSVGELFF; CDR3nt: TGTGCCAGCAGCTTGTCGGTCGGGGAGCTGTTTTTT
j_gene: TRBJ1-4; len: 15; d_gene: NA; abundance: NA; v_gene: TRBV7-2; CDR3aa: CASSLTGRDNEKLFF; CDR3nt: TGTGCCAGCAGCTTAACTGGAAGAGATAATGAAAAACTGTTTTTT
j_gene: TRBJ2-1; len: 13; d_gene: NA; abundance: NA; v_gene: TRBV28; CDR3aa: CASSFRGKGGQFF; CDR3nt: TGTGCCAGCAGTTTCCGGGGGAAGGGCGGGCAGTTCTTC
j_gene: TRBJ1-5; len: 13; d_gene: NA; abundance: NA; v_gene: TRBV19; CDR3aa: CASSISRDQPQHF; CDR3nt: TGTGCCAGTAGTATTTCCAGGGATCAGCCCCAGCATTTT
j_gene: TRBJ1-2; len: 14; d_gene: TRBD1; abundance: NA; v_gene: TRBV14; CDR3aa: CASSRDRGSNGYTF; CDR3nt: TGTGCCAGCAGCCGGGACAGGGGCTCGAATGGCTACACCTTC
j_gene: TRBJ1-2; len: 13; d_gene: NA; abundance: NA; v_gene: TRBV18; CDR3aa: CASSPSYPGGYTF; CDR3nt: TGTGCCAGCTCACCAAGCTACCCCGGAGGCTACACCTTC
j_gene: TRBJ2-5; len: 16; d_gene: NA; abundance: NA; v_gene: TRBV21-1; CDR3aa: CASSVKMGGLRETQYF; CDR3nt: TGTGCCAGCAGCGTGAAGATGGGGGGTTTGCGAGAGACCCAGTACTTC
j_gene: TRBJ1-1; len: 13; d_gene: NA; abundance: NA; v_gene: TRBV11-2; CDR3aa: CASSLGQVTEAFF; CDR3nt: TGTGCCAGCAGCTTAGGACAGGTCACTGAAGCTTTCTTT
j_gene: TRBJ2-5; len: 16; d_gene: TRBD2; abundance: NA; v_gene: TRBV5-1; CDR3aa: CASNPLLAGVRETQYF; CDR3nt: TGCGCCAGCAACCCCTTACTAGCGGGAGTACGGGAGACCCAGTACTTC
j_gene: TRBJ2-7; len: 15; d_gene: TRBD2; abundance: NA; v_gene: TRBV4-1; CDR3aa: CASSRGTSGSNEQYF; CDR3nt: TGCGCCAGCAGCCGCGGGACTAGCGGGAGCAACGAGCAGTACTTC
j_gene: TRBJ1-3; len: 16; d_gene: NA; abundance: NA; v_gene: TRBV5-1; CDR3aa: CASSLGTDSSGNTIYF; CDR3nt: TGCGCCAGCAGCTTGGGGACGGACAGCAGCGGAAACACCATATATTTT
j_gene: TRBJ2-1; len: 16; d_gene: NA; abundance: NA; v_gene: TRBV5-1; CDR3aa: CASRLSAPSSYNEQFF; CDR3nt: TGCGCCAGCAGGTTATCAGCGCCGAGCTCCTACAATGAGCAGTTCTTC
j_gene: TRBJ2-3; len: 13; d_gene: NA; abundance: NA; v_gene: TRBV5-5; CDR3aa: CASHQIGTDTQYF; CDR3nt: TGTGCCAGCCACCAGATTGGGACAGATACGCAGTATTTT
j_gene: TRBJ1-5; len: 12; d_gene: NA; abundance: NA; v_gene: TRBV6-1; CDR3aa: CASMWGYQPQHF; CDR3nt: TGTGCCAGCATGTGGGGGTATCAGCCCCAGCATTTT
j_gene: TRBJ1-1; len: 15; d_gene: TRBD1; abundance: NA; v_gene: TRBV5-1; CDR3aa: CASSLVGQGATEAFF; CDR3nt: TGCGCCAGCAGCTTGGTCGGACAGGGCGCCACTGAAGCTTTCTTT
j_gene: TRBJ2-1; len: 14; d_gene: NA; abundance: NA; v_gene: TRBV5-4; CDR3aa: CASKPGSSYNEQFF; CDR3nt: TGTGCCAGCAAGCCCGGGAGCTCCTACAATGAGCAGTTCTTC
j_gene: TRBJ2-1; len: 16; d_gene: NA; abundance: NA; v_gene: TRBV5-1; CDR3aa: CASSPLTRASYNEQFF; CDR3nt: TGCGCCAGCAGCCCCCTAACAAGGGCGAGCTACAATGAGCAGTTCTTC
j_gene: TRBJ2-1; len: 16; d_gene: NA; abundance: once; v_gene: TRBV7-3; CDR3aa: CASSLGERASYNEQFF; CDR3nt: TGTGCCAGCAGCTTAGGGGAGCGGGCCTCCTACAATGAGCAGTTCTTC
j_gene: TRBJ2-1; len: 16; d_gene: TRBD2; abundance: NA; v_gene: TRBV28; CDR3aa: CASSLSGGRAYNEQFF; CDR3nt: TGTGCCAGCAGTTTATCGGGCGGGAGAGCCTACAATGAGCAGTTCTTC
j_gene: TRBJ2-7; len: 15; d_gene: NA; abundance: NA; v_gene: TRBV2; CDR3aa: CASSEVDLLSYEQYF; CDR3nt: TGTGCCAGCAGTGAAGTGGACTTACTCTCCTACGAGCAGTACTTC
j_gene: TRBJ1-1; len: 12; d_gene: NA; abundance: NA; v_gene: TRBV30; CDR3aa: CAWSLLGTEAFF; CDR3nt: TGTGCCTGGAGTCTTCTAGGCACTGAAGCTTTCTTT
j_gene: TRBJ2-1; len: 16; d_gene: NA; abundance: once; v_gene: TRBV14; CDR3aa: CASSQGTIGIYNEQFF; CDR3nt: TGTGCCAGCAGCCAAGGGACGATCGGAATTTACAATGAGCAGTTCTTC
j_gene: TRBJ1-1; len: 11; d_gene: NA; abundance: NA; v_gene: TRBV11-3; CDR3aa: CASSGDAEAFF; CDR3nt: TGTGCCAGCAGCGGAGACGCTGAAGCTTTCTTT
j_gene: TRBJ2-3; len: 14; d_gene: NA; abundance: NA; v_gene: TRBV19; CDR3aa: CASSNRGDTDTQYF; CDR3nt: TGTGCCAGTAGTAACCGGGGAGACACAGATACGCAGTATTTT
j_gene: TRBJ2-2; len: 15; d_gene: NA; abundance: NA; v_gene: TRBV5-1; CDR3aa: CASSLPDTYTGELFF; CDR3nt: TGCGCCAGCAGCTTACCGGACACTTACACCGGGGAGCTGTTTTTT
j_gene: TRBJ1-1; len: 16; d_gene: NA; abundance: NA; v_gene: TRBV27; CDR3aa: CASSRRGNLKNTEAFF; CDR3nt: TGTGCCAGCAGCCGAAGAGGCAATCTAAAGAACACTGAAGCTTTCTTT